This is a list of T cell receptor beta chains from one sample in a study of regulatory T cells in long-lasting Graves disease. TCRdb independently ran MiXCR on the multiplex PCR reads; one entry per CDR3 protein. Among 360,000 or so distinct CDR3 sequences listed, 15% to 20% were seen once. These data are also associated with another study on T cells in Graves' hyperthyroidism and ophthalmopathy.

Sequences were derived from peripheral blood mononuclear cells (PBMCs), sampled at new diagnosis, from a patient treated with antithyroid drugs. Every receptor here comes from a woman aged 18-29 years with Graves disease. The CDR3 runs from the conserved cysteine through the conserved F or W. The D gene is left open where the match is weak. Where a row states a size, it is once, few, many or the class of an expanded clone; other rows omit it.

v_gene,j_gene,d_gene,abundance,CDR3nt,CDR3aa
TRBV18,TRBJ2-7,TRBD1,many,TGTGCCAGCTCACCAAGCTTTCCAGGGACAGGCGAGCAGTACTTC,CASSPSFPGTGEQYF
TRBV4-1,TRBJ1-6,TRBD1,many,TGCGCCAGCAGCCAGGCCTTCGACAGGGGGAATTCACCCCTCCACTTT,CASSQAFDRGNSPLHF
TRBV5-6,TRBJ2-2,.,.,TGTGCCAGCAGCTCTCGGCACGGGAAGGGAACCGGGGAGCTGTTTTTT,CASSSRHGKGTGELFF
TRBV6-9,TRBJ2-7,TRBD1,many,TGTGCCAGCAGTTACCTGGGGGACAGCCACGAGCAGTACTTC,CASSYLGDSHEQYF
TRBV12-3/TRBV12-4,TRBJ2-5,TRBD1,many,TGTGCCAGCAGTCCGGGGACAGGGGGACAAGAGACCCAGTACTTC,CASSPGTGGQETQYF
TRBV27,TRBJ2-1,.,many,TGTGCCAGCACAGGGTCCTACAATGAGCAGTTCTTC,CASTGSYNEQFF
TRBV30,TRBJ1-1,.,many,TGTGCCTGGAGGGCCCGGGGGTCAGCTTTCTTT,CAWRARGSAFF
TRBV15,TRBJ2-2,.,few,TGTGCCACCAGCAGAGTACAGGACGGGGAGCTGTTTTTT,CATSRVQDGELFF
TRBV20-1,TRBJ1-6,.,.,TGCAGTGCTACAGGGCTCAGCTCCTATAATTCACCCCTCCACTTT,CSATGLSSYNSPLHF
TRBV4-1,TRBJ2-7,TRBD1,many,TGCGCCAGCAGCCAAGCGGCAGGGGGCTACGAGCAGTACTTC,CASSQAAGGYEQYF
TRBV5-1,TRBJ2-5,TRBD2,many,TGCGCCAGCAGCCTTGGGACTAGCGGTGAAGAGACCCAGTACTTC,CASSLGTSGEETQYF
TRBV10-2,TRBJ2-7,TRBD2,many,TGCGCCAGCAGTGAGTCGAAACTAGCGGGCGAGCAGTACTTC,CASSESKLAGEQYF
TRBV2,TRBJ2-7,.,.,TGTGCCAGCAGTGGTAGCGACGAGCAGTACTTC,CASSGSDEQYF
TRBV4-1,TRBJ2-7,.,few,TGCGCCAGCAGCCAAGATCGCGGCAGATACTACGAGCAGTACTTC,CASSQDRGRYYEQYF
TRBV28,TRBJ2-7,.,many,TGTGCCAGCAGTCCGACCTTGAGGTCCTACGAGCAGTACTTC,CASSPTLRSYEQYF
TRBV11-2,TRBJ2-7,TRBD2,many,TGTGCCAGCAGCTTGCTTAGTAGTTTTCTAGCGGGAGACGAGCAGTACTTC,CASSLLSSFLAGDEQYF
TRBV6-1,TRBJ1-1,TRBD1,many,TGTGCCAGCGGGACAGGGGAAAACACTGAAGCTTTCTTT,CASGTGENTEAFF
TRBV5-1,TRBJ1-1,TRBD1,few,TGCGCCAGCAGCCCACAGGGGGCTGCAACGAACACTGAAGCTTTCTTT,CASSPQGAATNTEAFF
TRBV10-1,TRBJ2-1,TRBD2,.,TGCGCCAGCAGTGGACGGCGGGAGGTCCCCTACAATGAGCAGTTCTTC,CASSGRREVPYNEQFF
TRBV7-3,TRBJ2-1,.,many,TGTGCCAGCAGCTTATATGGGGCCTCTAATGAGCAGTTCTTC,CASSLYGASNEQFF
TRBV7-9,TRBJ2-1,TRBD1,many,TGTGCCAGCAGGGTGGGACAGGGCTCCTACAATGAGCAGTTCTTC,CASRVGQGSYNEQFF
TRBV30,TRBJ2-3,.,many,TGTGCCTGGAGACAGGGAGAGAGGGCAGATACGCAGTATTTT,CAWRQGERADTQYF
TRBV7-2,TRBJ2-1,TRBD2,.,TGTGCCAGCAGTTTAACTAGCGGGATTAGTTCCTACAATGAGCAGTTCTTC,CASSLTSGISSYNEQFF
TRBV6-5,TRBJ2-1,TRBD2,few,TGTGCCAGCAGTTACTCCCTAGCGGGGGGGTTCGCCTACAATGAGCAGTTCTTC,CASSYSLAGGFAYNEQFF